The clone carrying this TCR beta chain was found many times. Its specificity is unknown. Amplification targeted TCR beta CDR3 regions from RNA transcripts. RT-PCR in the first round (using the HTBI primer set) targeted the TCR CDR3. One entry per CDR3 protein, called by TCRdb with MiXCR from the multiplex PCR reads. The top ten clones hold roughly a sixth of a sample with 330,000 or so distinct CDR3 sequences, around a sixth of them seen once. The source of the sample is a study of T cells in Graves' hyperthyroidism and ophthalmopathy. Study overall: Pretreatment peripheral blood was obtained at initial diagnosis.

Study-level points and caveats: Most thyroid-expanded clonotypes above 0.001 were also found in blood. The model foresaw ophthalmopathy a median about 6.5 months prior to onset.

CDR1 and CDR2 (germline): SNHLY, FYNNEI. CDR3 length: 15 residues. Deletions cut 3 bases from V and 2 bases from J, with 14 bases between. The specimen sequenced was blood. This chain joins TRBV2 and TRBJ2-7, with a tentative D call TRBD2 (6 bases). The source is a woman aged 40 to 49 with Graves' ophthalmopathy. The CDR3 protein is CASSDPGTAAYEQYF. The DNA for the CDR3 is TGTGCCAGCAGTGACCCCGGGACTGCCGCCTACGAGCAGTACTTC.